These T cell receptor beta chains were read from a single sample in a study of T-cell memory formation after mild COVID-19. TCRdb called the 5' RACE reads again in MiXCR, with one record for every CDR3 protein. The data hold 140,000 or so distinct CDR3 sequences, with 13% to 15% observed a single time. The sequenced sample was PBMCs or a T cell subset sorted from them (not recorded which). The receptor set was obtained from an adult woman who had mild COVID-19 (a few samples of this study predate the infection). Cell type and time point are not known. Both conserved end residues are part of each CDR3. A D gene is named only where the DNA matches it firmly. Rows may omit the clone size; those that give it use once, few, many or a size class.

TRBD1 - TRBJ2-2 TRBV2 TGTGCCAGCAGTGAAACAGGGGGCATCGCCGGGGAGCTGTTTTTT CASSETGGIAGELFF
- - TRBJ2-7 TRBV2 TGTGCCAGCAGAGACGCCCCCTACGAGCAGTACTTC CASRDAPYEQYF
TRBD2 - TRBJ2-1 TRBV7-8 TGTGCCAGCAGCTTAGCGCGCCTAGCGGGGGGGCGGTTTTTGGATGAGCAGTTCTTC CASSLARLAGGRFLDEQFF
TRBD1 few TRBJ2-7 TRBV20-1 TGCAGTGCTAGCTTGAGGGGGCGACCCTACGAGCAGTACTTC CSASLRGRPYEQYF
- few TRBJ2-1 TRBV29-1 TGCAGCGTTGAAATCAATGAGCAGTTCTTC CSVEINEQFF
- few TRBJ1-2 TRBV29-1 TGCAGCGTCGTCCCTACATGGAACTATGGCTACACCTTC CSVVPTWNYGYTF
- - TRBJ2-5 TRBV20-1 TGCAGTGCTAGACCTTTAGGGGGAGGAGAGACCCAGTACTTC CSARPLGGGETQYF
TRBD2 few TRBJ2-3 TRBV9 TGTGCCAGCAGCGTAGAAGGGTATGCGGGGGCAGATACGCAGTATTTT CASSVEGYAGADTQYF
TRBD2 - TRBJ2-5 TRBV27 TGTGCCAGTCTCGCGGGGGGGCCGCGGGAGACCCAGTACTTC CASLAGGPRETQYF
- few TRBJ2-7 TRBV19 TGTGCCAGTAGTATAGATCGGGGGACGGAGAACGAGCAGTACTTC CASSIDRGTENEQYF
TRBD2 - TRBJ2-5 TRBV10-3 TGTGCCATCAGTGATTGGGAGGGGTCCAAAGGAGAGACCCAGTACTTC CAISDWEGSKGETQYF
- few TRBJ1-3 TRBV6-5 TGTGCCAGCAGTGACCCTTGGACTGGAAACACCATATATTTT CASSDPWTGNTIYF
TRBD2 few TRBJ2-3 TRBV7-8 TGTGCCAGCAGCTTAGGGGCGAGACTAGCGGGGGGGCCGTGGTTGGGCACAGATACGCAGTATTTT CASSLGARLAGGPWLGTDTQYF
- - TRBJ2-1 TRBV9 TGTGCCAGCAGCCCCGACAATGAGCAGTTCTTC CASSPDNEQFF
- few TRBJ2-1 TRBV20-1 TGCAGTGCTAGCAATGTGGGAAGCTCCTACAATGAGCAGTTCTTC CSASNVGSSYNEQFF
- few TRBJ2-3 TRBV7-3 TGTGCCAGCAGCGCAGGTCTAGGGGATACGCAGTATTTT CASSAGLGDTQYF
- - TRBJ2-1 TRBV15 TGTGCCACCAGCCGGGGTGGCGATGAGCAGTTCTTC CATSRGGDEQFF
- few TRBJ1-1 TRBV29-1 TGCAGCGTTGCCGGACCTATCAACACTGAAGCTTTCTTT CSVAGPINTEAFF